This passage covers 29 T cell receptor beta chains from one sample sequenced in a study of blood T cell repertoires in COVID-19. The table came from immunoSEQ multiplex PCR; TCRdb's copy has only in-frame clones and leaves some out. This repertoire shows about 170,000 clones, over 75% found once; its top ten account for roughly 2.8%. Sequencing was done on a sample of peripheral blood. These receptors all come from a man in his sixties or seventies with acute or convalescent COVID-19.

The gene calls are TRBV11-2 and TRBJ2-3; D might be TRBD2 (6 bases). The CDR3 spans 16 residues. Germline V lookup: CDR1 SGHAT, CDR2 FQNNGV. Trimming removed 2 bases at V and 4 bases at J, with 16 bases between. This chain's CDR3 is CASSLNRGTRADTQYF. As DNA, the CDR3 is TGTGCCAGCAGCTTAAATCGGGGGACGAGAGCAGATACGCAGTATTTT.

This clone was detected only a few times. This chain links TRBV21-1 with TRBJ1-2. TRBV21-1 is marked as a pseudogene. This CDR3 is built from 12 residues. The CDR3 here is CASSEGRDGYTF. As DNA, the CDR3 is TGTGCCAGCAGCGAGGGTAGGGATGGCTACACCTTC.

This sequence joins TRBV10-3 and TRBJ2-3, with 15 bases matching TRBD2. V gave up 2 bases and J gave up 6 bases; unmatched junction bases: 3. The CDR3 is 16 amino acids. Germline CDR1 ENHRY, CDR2 SYGVKD. The CDR3 reads CAISEGLAGGSDTQYF. The CDR3 nucleotides are TGTGCCATCAGTGAGGGACTAGCGGGAGGGTCGGATACGCAGTATTTT.

V usage is TRBV6-5 and J usage is TRBJ1-1, with TRBD1 as a possible D gene (6 bases). This CDR3 region has 15 residues. V was pared by 6 bases and J by 3 bases, with 17 bases between. Per germline, CDR1 MNHEY and CDR2 SVGAGI. The DNA for the CDR3 is TGTGCCAGCAGGGAGACCGGGACATCGTACACTGAAGCTTTCTTT. Residues: CASRETGTSYTEAFF.

The genes are TRBV19 and TRBJ2-1; 7 bases map to TRBD2. The CDR3 is 15 residues long. Trimming cost V 4 bases and J 1 base; bases outside gene matches: 4. CDR1 and CDR2 (germline): LNHDA, SQIVND (reference sequence). The DNA for the CDR3 is TGTGCCAGTAGTACAGGACTAGTTTCCTACAATGAGCAGTTCTTC. It yields the protein CASSTGLVSYNEQFF. Complete variable domain (other parts from reference TRBV19 and TRBJ2-1): DGGITQSPKYLFRKEGQNVTLSCEQNLNHDAMYWYRQDPGQGLRLIYYSQIVNDFQKGDIAEGYSVSREKKESFPLTVTSAQKNPTAFYLCASSTGLVSYNEQFFGPGTRLTVL.

V and J are TRBV5-1 and TRBJ1-1, with 7 bases lining up with TRBD1. With V trimmed by 4 bases and J by 8 bases, 5 bases remained unmatched. From germline, CDR1 is SGHRS and CDR2 YFSETQ. CDR3 length equals 12 residues. The CDR3 bases are TGCGCCAGCAGCATAGACAGGGCGGAAGCTTTCTTT. Translated: CASSIDRAEAFF.

The rearrangement joins TRBV28 to TRBJ2-2, with D hard to call. Germline assignment: CDR1 MDHEN and CDR2 SYDVKM. CDR3 length: 12 amino acids. V lost 6 bases to trimming and J lost 3 bases, with 5 bases between them. DNA of the CDR3: TGTGCCAGCAGCCGGGACACCGGGGAGCTGTTTTTT. This codes for CASSRDTGELFF.

This clone was observed a few times. This sequence joins TRBV18 and TRBJ2-1; 9 nucleotides match TRBD2. The length of the CDR3 is 16 residues. V was clipped by 5 bases and J by 8 bases; unmatched bases: 13. Germline V lookup: CDR1 KGHSH, CDR2 LQKENI. The CDR3 bases are TGTGCCAGCTCATCGATAGCGGGAGCCTCATCAGATGAGCAGTTCTTC. Translating it yields CASSSIAGASSDEQFF. The full variable domain, with the rest looked up from reference TRBV18 and TRBJ2-1, is NAGVMQNPRHLVRRRGQEARLRCSPMKGHSHVYWYRQLPEEGLKFMVYLQKENIIDESGMPKERFSAEFPKEGPSILRIQQVVRGDSAAYFCASSSIAGASSDEQFFGPGTRLTVL.

The chain uses TRBV20-1 and TRBJ1-3; the D is unclear. From germline, CDR1 is DFQATT and CDR2 SNEGSKA (reference sequence). V was pared by 3 bases and J by 0 bases, with 6 bases between. This CDR3 has 13 residues. CDR3 coding DNA: TGCAGTGCTAGTCGAGACTCTGGAAACACCATATATTTT. This codes for CSASRDSGNTIYF.

The chain employs TRBV13 and TRBJ1-3, with D unclear. Germline loops: CDR1 PRHDT, CDR2 FYEKMQ (reference sequence). Trimming shortened V by 0 bases and J by 0 bases, and 6 bases separated the two germline ends. This CDR3 region has 15 residues. The CDR3 loop is CASSLGGLSGNTIYF. As DNA, the CDR3 is TGTGCCAGCAGCTTAGGAGGACTCTCTGGAAACACCATATATTTT.

This clone has only a few counts. V usage is TRBV2 and J usage is TRBJ1-2; a weak D match, TRBD1 (6 bases). The CDR3 totals 14 residues. V was trimmed by 4 bases and J by 5 bases, leaving 14 bases between them. The germline CDR1 and CDR2 sequences are SNHLY and FYNNEI. CDR3 amino acids: CASSGDTSGYGYTF. CDR3 nucleotides: TGTGCCAGCAGTGGGGACACTTCGGGGTATGGCTACACCTTC.

The rearrangement uses TRBV5-6 and TRBJ1-2, with 8 bases fitting TRBD1. V dropped 1 base and J dropped 6; count of bases not matched to a gene: 8. CDR1 SGHDT and CDR2 YYEEEE come from the germline V gene. The CDR3 spans 15 residues. The CDR3 is CASSLPGGASNGYTF. CDR3 sequence (DNA): TGTGCCAGCAGCTTGCCAGGGGGCGCTTCTAATGGCTACACCTTC.

The rearrangement links TRBV11-2 to TRBJ1-3; TRBD1 might be the D (6 bases). The germline V gene has CDR1 SGHAT and CDR2 FQNNGV. V was clipped by 8 bases and J by 3 bases, with 14 bases between them. CDR3 size: 14 residues. CDR3 DNA: TGTGCCAGCCAAACAGGGATGGATGGAAACACCATATATTTT. It specifies CASQTGMDGNTIYF.

This clone was seen only a few times. V usage is TRBV7-9 and J usage is TRBJ1-1, with 8 bases that match TRBD1. J was trimmed by 8 bases and V by 4 bases; bases with no gene match: 9. The CDR3 loop spans 14 amino acids. Germline V CDR1 and CDR2: SEHNR, FQNEAQ (reference sequence). The CDR3 loop is CASSSSYRGSEAFF. In DNA, the CDR3 is TGTGCCAGCAGCTCATCTTACAGGGGGTCGGAAGCTTTCTTT. The full variable domain, its missing parts supplied by reference TRBV7-9 and TRBJ1-1, is DTGVSQNPRHKITKRGQNVTFRCDPISEHNRLYWYRQTLGQGPEFLTYFQNEAQLEKSRLLSDRFSAERPKGSFSTLEIQRTEQGDSAMYLCASSSSYRGSEAFFGQGTRLTVV.

This clone was observed a single time. The chain has TRBV3-1 (or the pseudogene TRBV3-2) and TRBJ1-5; D is uncertain. V lost 0 bases and J 3 bases, leaving 9 bases between the germline ends. CDR3 length equals 15 residues. Germline V gene sequence: CDR1 LGHDT, CDR2 YNNKEL (reference sequence). This CDR3 reads CASSQDSSVNQPQHF. Written as DNA, the CDR3 is TGTGCCAGCAGCCAAGATAGTTCCGTCAATCAGCCCCAGCATTTT.

J is TRBJ2-3 and V is TRBV4-2; 9 nucleotides align to TRBD2. Trimming cost V 1 base and J 2 bases; bases outside gene matches: 1. Germline V CDR1 and CDR2: LGHNA, YNFKEQ. This CDR3 has 15 residues. The DNA of the CDR3 is TGTGCCAGCAGCCAAGGGACTAGCGTCACAGATACGCAGTATTTT. Translation: CASSQGTSVTDTQYF.

The chain recombines TRBV27 with TRBJ1-3; 7 nucleotides align to TRBD1. Germline values: CDR1 MNHEY, CDR2 SMNVEV (reference sequence). V lost 8 bases and J lost 4; bases outside the gene matches: 5. The CDR3 consists of 13 residues. CDR3 loop: CASGDRAGNTIYF. In DNA, the CDR3 is TGTGCCAGCGGAGACAGGGCGGGAAACACCATATATTTT.

The chain combines TRBV3-1 (or the pseudogene TRBV3-2) with TRBJ1-5; the match to TRBD1 covers 7 bases. Trimming removed 0 bases from V and 7 bases from J; junction bases left unmatched: 6. In germline, CDR1 is LGHDT, CDR2 YNNKEL (reference sequence). The CDR3 is made up of 15 amino acids. CDR3 region: CASSQDETGDQPQHF. The DNA of the CDR3 is TGTGCCAGCAGCCAAGATGAAACAGGGGACCAGCCCCAGCATTTT.

DNA for the CDR3: TGTGCCAGCAGCCCCGTGAATGTAGCGGTTTACAATGAGCAGTTCTTC. The encoded protein is CASSPVNVAVYNEQFF. The V gene is TRBV9, the J gene TRBJ2-1; possible D gene TRBD2, 6 bases. The length of the CDR3 is 16 residues. V lost 4 bases, J lost 4 bases, and 18 bases lay in between. Looked up from germline, CDR1 is SGDLS and CDR2 is YYNGEE.

The J gene is TRBJ2-7, the V gene TRBV6-2 or TRBV6-3; D is undetermined. The CDR3 has 14 amino acids. V was clipped by 6 bases and J by 2 bases, with 14 bases between them. CDR1 is MNHEY, CDR2 SVGEGT, per germline. Here the CDR3 DNA reads TGTGCCAGCAGCACTGTTTACCAAGCCTACGAGCAGTACTTC. Its translation: CASSTVYQAYEQYF.

The chain has TRBV29-1 and TRBJ1-1; 7 bases line up with TRBD1. Germline V gives CDR1 SQVTM, CDR2 ANQGSEA. The CDR3 runs to 11 residues. Trimming at V came to 3 bases and at J to 10 bases, leaving 5 bases not matched to a gene. This CDR3 reads CSVDAQGRAFF. The CDR3, as DNA: TGCAGCGTTGATGCACAGGGGAGAGCTTTCTTT.

The rearrangement links TRBV5-1 to TRBJ1-2; TRBD1 aligns across 11 bases. The CDR3 covers 15 residues. Germline CDR1 is SGHRS and CDR2 is YFSETQ. V trimming: 2 bases; J trimming: 5 bases; junction bases outside the gene matches: 5. This CDR3 is CASSLRTGGEYGYTF. Here the CDR3 DNA reads TGCGCCAGCAGCTTACGGACAGGGGGCGAATATGGCTACACCTTC.

This chain links TRBV9 with TRBJ2-2; maybe TRBD2 (6 bases). CDR1 and CDR2 (germline): SGDLS, YYNGEE. The CDR3 is 14 amino acids. Trimming left V 4 bases short and J 6 bases short, with 13 bases between. CDR3 sequence (DNA): TGTGCCAGCAGCATCCGGACTATTCCCGGGGAGCTGTTTTTT. Its translation: CASSIRTIPGELFF.

The V gene is TRBV27, the J gene TRBJ2-3; 11 nucleotides line up with TRBD2. The length of the CDR3 is 17 residues. V was pared by 1 base and J by 2 bases, with 5 bases of the junction left unmatched. Per the germline V gene, CDR1 is MNHEY and CDR2 is SMNVEV (reference sequence). The CDR3 protein is CASSLWVAGGPTDTQYF. The CDR3 DNA reads as TGTGCCAGCAGTTTATGGGTAGCGGGAGGGCCCACAGATACGCAGTATTTT.

The V and J genes are TRBV28 and TRBJ2-1, with 12 bases aligning to TRBD2. Germline V gives CDR1 MDHEN, CDR2 SYDVKM. J gave up 0 bases and V 4 bases, and 10 bases lay outside the gene matches. There are 19 residues in the CDR3. CDR3 sequence (DNA): TGTGCCAGCAGTTCTTTGCCAGGACTAGCGGGAAGCTCCTACAATGAGCAGTTCTTC. Translation: CASSSLPGLAGSSYNEQFF.

The chain recombines TRBV6-4 with TRBJ2-2; possible D gene TRBD1, 6 bases. V lost 5 bases, J lost 2 bases, and 9 bases lay in between. The length of the CDR3 is 14 residues. The germline gives CDR1 MRHNA, CDR2 SNTAGT. The CDR3 bases are TGTGCCAGCAGTCAACAGGGAAACACCGGGGAGCTGTTTTTT. Translating gives CASSQQGNTGELFF.

This clone was counted ten times or more. V and J are TRBV27 and TRBJ1-1; 12 nucleotides align to TRBD1. This CDR3 is built from 14 residues. Unmatched junction bases numbered 3, after V lost 6 bases and J lost 4 bases. Germline CDR1 reads MNHEY; CDR2 reads SMNVEV (reference sequence). CDR3 in amino acids: CASSGTGGLTEAFF. CDR3 nucleotides: TGTGCCAGCAGCGGGACAGGGGGCCTCACTGAAGCTTTCTTT.

This clone was seen only once. The chain couples TRBV24-1 to TRBJ2-5; 7 bases are a match to TRBD1. Germline CDR1 and CDR2: KGHDR and SFDVKD. The CDR3 covers 14 residues. The J segment lost 2 bases and the V segment lost 4 bases, leaving 3 bases of the junction unmatched. The CDR3 DNA is TGTGCCACCAGTGACCCGGACAGGCAAGAGACCCAGTACTTC. Translation: CATSDPDRQETQYF.

V is TRBV28 and J is TRBJ1-1; the match to TRBD1 covers 9 bases. Germline V gene lookup returns CDR1 MDHEN and CDR2 SYDVKM. The CDR3 covers 15 residues. J lost 4 bases, V lost 5 bases, and 8 bases had no gene match. CDR3 nucleotide sequence: TGTGCCAGCAGTCCCTCGGACAGGGGATCCACTGAAGCTTTCTTT. Its translation: CASSPSDRGSTEAFF.